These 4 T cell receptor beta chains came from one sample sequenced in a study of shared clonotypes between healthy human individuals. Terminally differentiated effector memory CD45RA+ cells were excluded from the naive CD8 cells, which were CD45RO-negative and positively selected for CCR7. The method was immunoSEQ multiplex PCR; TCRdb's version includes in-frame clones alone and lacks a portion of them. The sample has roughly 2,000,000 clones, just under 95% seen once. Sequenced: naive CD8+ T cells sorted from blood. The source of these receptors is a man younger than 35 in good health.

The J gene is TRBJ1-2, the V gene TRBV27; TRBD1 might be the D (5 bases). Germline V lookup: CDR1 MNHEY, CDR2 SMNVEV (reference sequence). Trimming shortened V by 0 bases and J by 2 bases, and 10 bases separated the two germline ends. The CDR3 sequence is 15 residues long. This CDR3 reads CASSLSGDGNYGYTF. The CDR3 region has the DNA TGTGCCAGCAGTTTATCCGGGGACGGCAACTATGGCTACACCTTC.

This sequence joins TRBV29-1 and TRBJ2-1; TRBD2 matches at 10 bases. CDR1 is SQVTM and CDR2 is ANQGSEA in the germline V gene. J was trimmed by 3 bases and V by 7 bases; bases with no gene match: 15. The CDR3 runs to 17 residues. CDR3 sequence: CSAIQASGSVGYNEQFF. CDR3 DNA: TGCAGCGCCATTCAGGCTAGCGGGAGTGTCGGCTACAATGAGCAGTTCTTC.

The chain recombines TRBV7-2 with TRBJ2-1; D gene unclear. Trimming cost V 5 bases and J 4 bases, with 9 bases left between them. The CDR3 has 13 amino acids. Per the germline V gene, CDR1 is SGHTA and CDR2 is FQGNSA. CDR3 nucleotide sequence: TGTGCCAGCAGCCCTACAACTTACAATGAGCAGTTCTTC. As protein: CASSPTTYNEQFF.

The CDR3 region has the DNA TGTGCCAGCAGGTACTCGACTAGCGGGTGGACCTACGAGCAGTACTTC. This encodes CASRYSTSGWTYEQYF. The chain is built from TRBV2 and TRBJ2-7; 10 positions agree with TRBD2. The ends lost 6 bases at V and 2 bases at J; junction bases unmatched: 10. The CDR3 runs 16 residues. CDR1 is SNHLY, CDR2 FYNNEI, per germline. Combining the CDR3 with reference TRBV2 and TRBJ2-7 gives the whole variable domain EPEVTQTPSHQVTQMGQEVILRCVPISNHLYFYWYRQILGQKVEFLVSFYNNEISEKSEIFDDQFSVERPDGSNFTLKIRSTKLEDSAMYFCASRYSTSGWTYEQYFGPGTRLTVT.